These T cell receptor beta chains were read from a single sample in a study of cytomegalovirus exposure and HLA in healthy donors. This table comes from immunoSEQ multiplex PCR, and its TCRdb copy is limited to in-frame clones, with some not included. The data show 150,000 to 200,000 clones, roughly 80% seen once. Sequencing input: PBMCs. Receptor source: a man aged 25 to 40 in good health and CMV-seropositive. Each CDR3 is given with its conserved first and last residue.

v_call	cdr3_length	cdr3_aa
TRBV6-1	17	CASSEALWGQGVNEQYF
TRBV5-1	16	CASSPGLAGTTDTQYF
TRBV4-1	13	CASSRVLHQPQHF
TRBV10-3	13	CAISESSDTEAFF
TRBV29-1	13	CSVEASGVGEQYF
TRBV11-2	16	CASRGTGRTWNTEAFF
TRBV5-6	16	CASSPGQARATGELFF
TRBV5-1	15	CASSQDRGGQETQYF
TRBV9	14	CASSARGVPGELFF
TRBV7-2	16	CASSLEPSGGQETQYF
TRBV27	13	CASSTRQGHEQYF
TRBV6-1	13	CASSPGMAQPQHF
TRBV5-1	13	CASSPGRSYEQYF
TRBV7-9	15	CASSLAKGEIAEAFF
TRBV2	12	CASRYLVYEQYF
TRBV4-1	15	CASSQEGTGGYEQYF
TRBV2	17	CASRVDRGVGGNQPQHF
TRBV11-2	16	CASSFSGGRSSYEQYF
TRBV28	15	CASRIGGLANYGYTF
TRBV7-9	16	CASSLGLAGNYNEQFF
TRBV5-1	14	CASSRTGVADTQYF
TRBV19	16	CASSSYWDRDNQPQHF
TRBV9	13	CASSVVGSNEQFF
TRBV5-1	17	CASSFGPRQGPNTEAFF
TRBV30	14	CAWTFGSYNSPLHF
TRBV4-1	15	CASSQAQGQAGELFF
TRBV7-2	16	CASSPRQAVMNTEAFF
TRBV4-1	15	CASSQGRGAGNTIYF
TRBV6-6	12	CASGAGPYEQYF
TRBV19	14	CASTTRHSGSPLHF
TRBV7-9	12	CSSRGHPDTQYF
TRBV7-9	12	CASSLGEVGAFF
TRBV10-3	14	CAISDETSVNEQFF
TRBV27	17	CASSSDRGRTGANVLTF
TRBV10-3	13	CAISEQGRAEAFF
TRBV7-9	16	CASSPLGRGVYNEQFF
TRBV15	13	CATSRDSGREQYF
TRBV6-1	15	CASSWSGGASGELFF
TRBV6-4	16	CASSDPPGQRNYGYTF
TRBV30	17	CAWSLKMGGLYNSPLHF
TRBV4-1	14	CASSQVQRAYEQYF
TRBV5-1	15	CASSFRLAGGNEQFF
TRBV27	16	CASSLLGTSLTDTQYF
TRBV6-6	15	CASGETGTGVYEQYF
TRBV30	17	CAWSPHGQGRFINEQYF
TRBV11-3	15	CASSLGGQQNTEAFF
TRBV7-2	14	CASSLNDRGYGYTF
TRBV10-1	15	CAREGQNQGPETQYF
TRBV19	16	CASSIDSGGNGDTQYF
TRBV20-1	11	CSAKSGDTQYF
TRBV18	14	CASRFGYGNQPQHF
TRBV19	17	CASSIVPDIVAKNIQYF
TRBV19	13	CASSIGPTYEQYF
TRBV6-4	15	CASSDSPLEADTQYF